This T cell receptor beta chain came from a study of shared clonotypes between healthy human individuals. On the study more broadly: With ages of 18 to 49, the donors were a couple of women and a few men. Study-wide results and caveats: In this cohort, only blood was sampled, and tissue repertoires likely differ.

V lost 2 bases and J lost 4; bases outside the gene matches: 5. The CDR3 covers 15 residues. Germline lookup yields CDR1 SGHNT and CDR2 YENEEA. Regarding this clone: What it binds is not known.

It was across several immunoSEQ plates that each subset's genomic DNA was evenly split. Original processing methods: There were no quality scores in the junction-only immunoSEQ sequences, so filtering differed. Repertoires were generated with immunoSEQ multiplex PCR, while TCRdb's copy carries only in-frame clones and drops some. V and J calls and clone size are as listed in that table; D and trimming were resolved from the DNA. The data show about 2.4 million clones, approximately 93% seen once. The chain recombines TRBV11-3 with TRBJ1-3, with 7 positions matching TRBD1. This TCR was sampled from a man aged 18 to 29 in good health. Some clones in this sample may be carry-over from other donors' samples. Source material: naive CD4+ T cells from PBMCs. The subset was: CD45RA+ positively selected. In nucleotides, the CDR3 is TGTGCCAGCAGCTTAAGGACAGGCGAAGGAAACACCATATATTTT. As protein: CASSLRTGEGNTIYF.